This entry concerns a single T cell receptor beta chain. Its specificity is unknown. A J-beta primer mix and a sample-barcoded 5' primer were used in a second PCR of roughly 7 to 12 cycles. TCRdb reprocessed the 5' RACE reads with MiXCR, giving one entry per CDR3 protein. The sample has about 1.6 million distinct CDR3 sequences, roughly 32% seen once. The CDR3 has 13 amino acids. Between the trimmed V and J ends, which lost 3 bases and 13 bases, there was a span of 17 bases. This sample was included in a study of blood T cells in healthy people across ages. Study conclusions and caveats: A strong correlation was found between TCR beta diversity and the percentage of naive T cells. Per million T cells, the diversity of TCR beta decreased roughly linearly as age advanced. The study found more naive CD4+ cells and higher diversity in long-lived than aged donors. Unsorted PBMCs blocked a conclusive comparison of naive and antigen-experienced cells.

The receptor comes from a woman between 25 and 40 years old in good health. The rearrangement joins TRBV12-3 or TRBV12-4 to TRBJ2-3; D is tentatively TRBD1 or TRBD2 (6 bases each). The sample was blood. CDR3 nucleotide sequence: TGTGCCAGCAGTTTCGGGGGCACAGATGCGGAGTATTTT. Translation gives CASSFGGTDAEYF.